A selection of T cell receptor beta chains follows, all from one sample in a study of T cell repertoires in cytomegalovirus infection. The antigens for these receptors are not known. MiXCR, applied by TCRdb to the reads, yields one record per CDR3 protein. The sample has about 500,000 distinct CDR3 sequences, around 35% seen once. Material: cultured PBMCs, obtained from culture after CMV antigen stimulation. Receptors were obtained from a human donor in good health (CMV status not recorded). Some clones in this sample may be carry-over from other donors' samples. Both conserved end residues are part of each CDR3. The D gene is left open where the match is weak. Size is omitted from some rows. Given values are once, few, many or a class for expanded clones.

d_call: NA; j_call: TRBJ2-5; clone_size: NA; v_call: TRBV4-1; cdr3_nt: TGCGCCAGCAGCCAAGGTCGGATAGAGACCCAGTACTTC; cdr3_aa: CASSQGRIETQYF
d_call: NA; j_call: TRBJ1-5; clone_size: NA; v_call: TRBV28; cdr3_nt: TGTGCCAGCAGTTTTGTCGGGTCTAAAATTAGCAATCAGCCCCAGCATTTT; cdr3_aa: CASSFVGSKISNQPQHF
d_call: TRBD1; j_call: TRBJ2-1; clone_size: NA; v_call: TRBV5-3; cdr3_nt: TGTGCCAGCAGCTTCGGGACAGGGGGCGAGAATGAGCAGTTCTTC; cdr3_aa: CASSFGTGGENEQFF
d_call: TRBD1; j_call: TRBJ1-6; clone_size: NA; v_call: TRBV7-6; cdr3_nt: TGTGCCAGCAGCTTAGGTTCGGACAGGGAGCCCTATAATTCACCCCTCCACTTT; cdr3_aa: CASSLGSDREPYNSPLHF
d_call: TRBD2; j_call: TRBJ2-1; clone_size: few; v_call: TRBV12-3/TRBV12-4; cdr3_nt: TGTGCCAGCAGTCCTCTTAGGACTATCGGGAGGGACAATGAGCAGTTCTTC; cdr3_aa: CASSPLRTIGRDNEQFF
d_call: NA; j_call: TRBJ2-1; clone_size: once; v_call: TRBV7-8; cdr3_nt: TGTGCCAGCAGTCGATGGGGGCAGGGTCGCGGTTACAATGAGCAGTTCTTC; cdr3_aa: CASSRWGQGRGYNEQFF
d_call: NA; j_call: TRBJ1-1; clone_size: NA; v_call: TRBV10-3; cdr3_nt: TGTGCCATCAGTGAGTCGCCGAACACTGAAGCTTTCTTT; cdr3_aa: CAISESPNTEAFF
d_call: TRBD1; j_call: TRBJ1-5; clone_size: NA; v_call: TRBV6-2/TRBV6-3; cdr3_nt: TGTGCCAGCAGTTCGACAGGGGGCCGTAATGGAGCCCAGCATTTT; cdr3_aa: CASSSTGGRNGAQHF
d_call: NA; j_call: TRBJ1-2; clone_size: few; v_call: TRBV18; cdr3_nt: TGTGCCAGCTCACCTATACCTAACTATGGCTACACCTTC; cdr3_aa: CASSPIPNYGYTF
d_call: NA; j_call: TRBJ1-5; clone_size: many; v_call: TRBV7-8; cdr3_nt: TGTGCCAGCAGCTTAGAAGGTCCGGGTGGGCAGCCCCAGCATTTT; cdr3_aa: CASSLEGPGGQPQHF
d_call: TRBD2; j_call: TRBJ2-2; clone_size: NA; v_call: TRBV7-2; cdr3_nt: TGTGCCAGCAGCTTAAGGATTAGCGGGAGCCAACGGCATGGGGAGCTGTTTTTT; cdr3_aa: CASSLRISGSQRHGELFF
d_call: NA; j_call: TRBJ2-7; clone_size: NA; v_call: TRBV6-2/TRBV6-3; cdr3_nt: TGTGCCAGCAGTCATACCAGCGGACTCCGCCCCAACTACGAGCAGTACTTC; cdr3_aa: CASSHTSGLRPNYEQYF
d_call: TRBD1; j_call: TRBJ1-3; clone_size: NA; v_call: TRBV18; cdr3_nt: TGTGCCAGCTCACGGGGACAGGGAAACACCATATATTTT; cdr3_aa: CASSRGQGNTIYF
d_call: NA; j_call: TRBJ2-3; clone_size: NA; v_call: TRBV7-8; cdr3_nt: TGTGCCAGCAGCTTATACTCAGGGATCCGGCCGGATACGCAGTATTTT; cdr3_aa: CASSLYSGIRPDTQYF
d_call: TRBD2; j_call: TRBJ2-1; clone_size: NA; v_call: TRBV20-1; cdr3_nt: TGCAGTGCTAGACGACTAGCGGGAGTAACAAATGAGCAGTTCTTC; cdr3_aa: CSARRLAGVTNEQFF
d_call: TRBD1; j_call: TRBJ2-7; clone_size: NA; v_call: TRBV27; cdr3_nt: TGTGCCAGCAGTTTTGGGGGACAGGGAAGCGAGCAGTACTTC; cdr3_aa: CASSFGGQGSEQYF
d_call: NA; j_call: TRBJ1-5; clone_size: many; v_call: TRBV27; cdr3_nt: TGTGCCAGCAGTTTATCTGGCCGATATAGCAATCAGCCCCAGCATTTT; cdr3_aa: CASSLSGRYSNQPQHF
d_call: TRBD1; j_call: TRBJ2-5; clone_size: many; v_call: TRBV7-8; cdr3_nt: TGTGCCATCCGGGTTCGGGACAGGGGTATAGAGACCCAGTACTTC; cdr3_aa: CAIRVRDRGIETQYF
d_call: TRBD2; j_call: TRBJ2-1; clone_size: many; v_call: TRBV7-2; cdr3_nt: TGTGCCAGCAGCTTAAGGACTAGCGGATACAATGAGCAGTTCTTC; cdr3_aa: CASSLRTSGYNEQFF
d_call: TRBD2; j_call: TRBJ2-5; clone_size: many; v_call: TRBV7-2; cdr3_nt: TGTGCCAGCAGCTTATGGGCGGGAGTCGGAGAGACCCAGTACTTC; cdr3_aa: CASSLWAGVGETQYF
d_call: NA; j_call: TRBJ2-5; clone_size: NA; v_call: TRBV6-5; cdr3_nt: TGTGCCAGCAGTTCCCCCCTCTCCGGGGAGACCCAGTACTTC; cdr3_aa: CASSSPLSGETQYF
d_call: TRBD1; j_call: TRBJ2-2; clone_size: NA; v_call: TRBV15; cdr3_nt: TGTGCCACCAGCAACCGGGACAGGGGGCAAGTCGGGGAGCTGTTTTTT; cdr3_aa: CATSNRDRGQVGELFF
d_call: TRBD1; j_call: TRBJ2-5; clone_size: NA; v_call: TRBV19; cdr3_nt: TGTGCCAGTAGTATGGACAGGGTGCGGGAGACCCAGTACTTC; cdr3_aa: CASSMDRVRETQYF
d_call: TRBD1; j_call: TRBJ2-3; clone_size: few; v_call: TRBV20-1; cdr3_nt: TGCAGTGCTGCGAGGGACAGGGGCACAGATACGCAGTATTTT; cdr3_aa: CSAARDRGTDTQYF
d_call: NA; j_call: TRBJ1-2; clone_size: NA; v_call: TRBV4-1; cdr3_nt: TGCGCCAGCAGCCAAGAGGGGGGCTACACCTTC; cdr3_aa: CASSQEGGYTF
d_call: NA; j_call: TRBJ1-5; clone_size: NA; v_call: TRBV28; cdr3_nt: TGTGCCAGCAGTTCGCCGGGGGGCCTCTATAGCAATCAGCCCCAGCATTTT; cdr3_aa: CASSSPGGLYSNQPQHF
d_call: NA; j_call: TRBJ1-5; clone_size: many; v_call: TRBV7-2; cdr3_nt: TGTGCCAGCAGCCCATCGGGGGGGTATAATCAGCCCCAGCATTTT; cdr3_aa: CASSPSGGYNQPQHF
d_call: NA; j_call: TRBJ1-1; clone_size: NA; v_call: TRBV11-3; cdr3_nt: TGTGCCAGCAGCTTATCGTTGGGGGAGGCTTTCTTT; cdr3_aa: CASSLSLGEAFF
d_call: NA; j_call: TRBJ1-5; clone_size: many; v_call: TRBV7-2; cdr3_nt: TGTGCCAGCACCCCGGGACGTTCGGGTCAGCCCCAGCATTTT; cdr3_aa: CASTPGRSGQPQHF
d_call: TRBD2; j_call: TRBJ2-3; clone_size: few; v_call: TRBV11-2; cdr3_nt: TGTGCCAGCAGCCCGACTAGCGGGCCGGTGGGCCCAGATACGCAGTATTTT; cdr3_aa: CASSPTSGPVGPDTQYF
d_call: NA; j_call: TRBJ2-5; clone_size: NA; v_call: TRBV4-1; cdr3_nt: TGCGCCAGCAGCCAAGATGACTATAAGAGCCAAGAGACCCAGTACTTC; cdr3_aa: CASSQDDYKSQETQYF
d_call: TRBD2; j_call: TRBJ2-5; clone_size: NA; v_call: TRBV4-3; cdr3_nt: TGCGCCAGCAGCCAAGCAAGGACTAGCGGGAGTGGGACTCGAGAGACCCAGTACTTC; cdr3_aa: CASSQARTSGSGTRETQYF
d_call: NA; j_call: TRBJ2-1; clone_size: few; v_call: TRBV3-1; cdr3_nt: TGTGCCAGCAGCCTATACGTTCCCGGCGGGACCTTTCCCAATGAGCAGTTCTTC; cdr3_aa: CASSLYVPGGTFPNEQFF
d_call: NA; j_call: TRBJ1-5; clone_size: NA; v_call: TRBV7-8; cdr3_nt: TGTGCCAGCAGCTTAGGGGACCCTGGGGTTGGGGCTCAGCCCCAGCATTTT; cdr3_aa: CASSLGDPGVGAQPQHF
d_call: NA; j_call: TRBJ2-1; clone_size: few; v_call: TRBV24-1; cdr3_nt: TGTGCCACCAGTGGAGGAACGGAGAGCTCCTACAATGAGCAGTTCTTC; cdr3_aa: CATSGGTESSYNEQFF
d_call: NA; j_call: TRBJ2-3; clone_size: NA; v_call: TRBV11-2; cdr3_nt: TGTGCCAGCAGCCTAGGGCAGGGAATGTATCCAGATACGCAGTATTTT; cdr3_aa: CASSLGQGMYPDTQYF
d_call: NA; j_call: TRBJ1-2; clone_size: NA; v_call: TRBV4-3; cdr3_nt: TGCGCCAGCAGCCAAGACAGGAAGGTCCTCGGCTACACCTTC; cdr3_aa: CASSQDRKVLGYTF
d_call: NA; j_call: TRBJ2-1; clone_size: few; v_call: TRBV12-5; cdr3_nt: TGTGCTAGTGGTTTAGGGGGAGGTGGAAATGAGCAGTTCTTC; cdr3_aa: CASGLGGGGNEQFF
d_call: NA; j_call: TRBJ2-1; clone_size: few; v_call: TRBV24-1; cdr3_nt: TGTGCCACCAGTGACACTCCGGGACTCTGGGAGCCTGCCTACAATGAGCAGTTCTTC; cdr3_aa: CATSDTPGLWEPAYNEQFF
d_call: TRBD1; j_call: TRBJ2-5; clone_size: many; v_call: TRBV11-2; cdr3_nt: TGTGCCAGCAGTACCGGGACAGGGCGGGAGTGGGAGACCCAGTACTTC; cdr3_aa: CASSTGTGREWETQYF
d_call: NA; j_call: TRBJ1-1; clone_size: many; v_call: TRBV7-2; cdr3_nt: TGTGCCAGCAGCCACGGCCGGAACACTGAAGCTTTCTTT; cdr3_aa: CASSHGRNTEAFF
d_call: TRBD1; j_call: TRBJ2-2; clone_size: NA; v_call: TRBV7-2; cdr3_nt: TGTGCCAGCAGCTTAGCGACAGGGGTAGCCGGGGAGCTGTTTTTT; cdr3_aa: CASSLATGVAGELFF
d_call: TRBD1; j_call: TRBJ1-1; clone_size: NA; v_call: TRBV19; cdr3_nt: TGTGCCAGTAGTATTAGGGGGCCGAACACTGAAGCTTTCTTT; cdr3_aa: CASSIRGPNTEAFF
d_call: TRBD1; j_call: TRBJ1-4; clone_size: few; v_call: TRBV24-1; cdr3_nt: TGTGCCACCAGTGATCCCCCGAGGACAGGGGACGAAAAACTGTTTTTT; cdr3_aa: CATSDPPRTGDEKLFF
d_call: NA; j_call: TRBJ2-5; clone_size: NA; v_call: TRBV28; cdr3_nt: TGTGCCAGCAGGTCAGACCAAGAGACCCAGTACTTC; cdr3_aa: CASRSDQETQYF
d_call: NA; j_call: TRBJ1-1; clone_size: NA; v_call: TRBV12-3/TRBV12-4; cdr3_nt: TGTGCCAGCACCCTGTGGGCCGGTGAAGCTTTCTTT; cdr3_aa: CASTLWAGEAFF
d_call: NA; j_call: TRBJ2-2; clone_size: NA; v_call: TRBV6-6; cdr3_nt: TGTGCCAGCACTTACAAACGACAGGTGATCTCCACCGGGGAGCTGTTTTTT; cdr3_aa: CASTYKRQVISTGELFF
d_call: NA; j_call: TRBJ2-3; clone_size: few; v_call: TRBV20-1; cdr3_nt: TGCAGTGCTAGAGATCAATCCGGCCTAGCGCCTAGCACAGATACGCAGTATTTT; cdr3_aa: CSARDQSGLAPSTDTQYF
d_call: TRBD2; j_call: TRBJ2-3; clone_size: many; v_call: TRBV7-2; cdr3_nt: TGTGCCAGCAGCTTAGTTCTTAGCGGGAGTCTCACAGATACGCAGTATTTT; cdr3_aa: CASSLVLSGSLTDTQYF
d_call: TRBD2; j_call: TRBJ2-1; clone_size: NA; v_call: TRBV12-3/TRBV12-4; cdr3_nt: TGTGCCAGCAGTCCCCAGGGACTACCCAATGAGCAGTTCTTC; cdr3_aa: CASSPQGLPNEQFF